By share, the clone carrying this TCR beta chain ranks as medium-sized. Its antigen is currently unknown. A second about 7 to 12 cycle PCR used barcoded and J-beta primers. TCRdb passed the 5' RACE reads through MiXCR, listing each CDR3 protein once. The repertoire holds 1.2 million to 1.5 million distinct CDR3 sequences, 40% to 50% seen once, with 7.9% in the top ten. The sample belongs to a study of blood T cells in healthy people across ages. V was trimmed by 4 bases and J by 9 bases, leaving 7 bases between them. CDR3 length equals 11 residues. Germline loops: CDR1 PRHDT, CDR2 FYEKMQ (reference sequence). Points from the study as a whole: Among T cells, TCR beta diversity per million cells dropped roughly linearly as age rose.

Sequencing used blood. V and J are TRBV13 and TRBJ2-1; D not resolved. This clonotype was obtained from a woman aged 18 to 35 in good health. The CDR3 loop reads CASSSRGEQFF. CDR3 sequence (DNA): TGTGCCAGCAGCTCCCGTGGTGAGCAGTTCTTC.